This T cell receptor (beta chain) was sequenced during a study of shared clonotypes between healthy human individuals. Study-level background: A couple of female and a few male donors aged 18 to 49 were enrolled.

The CDR3 consists of 14 residues. Germline V gene lookup returns CDR1 MNHNS and CDR2 SASEGT. The ends were cut back, 3 bases at V and 3 bases at J, with 9 bases in the middle. It was on ten immunoSEQ deep assay plates that unsorted PBMC DNA was sequenced. Measured with immunoSEQ multiplex PCR; TCRdb has only the in-frame clones, and not every one. The repertoire holds 490,000 or so clones, with around 78% as singletons. Material for sequencing was PBMCs. V is TRBV6-1 and J is TRBJ1-3; D is unclear. This clonotype originated in a woman in her forties in good health. Some clones in this sample may be carry-over from other donors' samples. The CDR3 DNA reads TGTGCCAGCAGTGATAGCATGGTTGGAAACACCATATATTTT. Protein sequence: CASSDSMVGNTIYF.